A selection of T cell receptor beta chains follows, all from one sample in a study of blood T cells in healthy people across ages. Each CDR3 protein is one row after TCRdb ran MiXCR on the 5' RACE reads. The sample holds some 1.1 million distinct CDR3 sequences, roughly two fifths seen once. The sample taken for sequencing was blood. Receptors were obtained from a man in his late teens or twenties in good health. The CDR3 runs from the conserved cysteine through the conserved F or W. The D gene is left open where the match is weak. Clone size is not always given. Where it is, it says once, few, many or a class for expanded clones.

cdr3_nt: TGTGCCAGCAGTGAGGCCTCTGGGGCCAACGTCCTGACTTTC; cdr3_aa: CASSEASGANVLTF; v_call: TRBV6-2/TRBV6-3; j_call: TRBJ2-6; clone_size: few; d_call: -
cdr3_nt: TGTGCCAGCAGCCGCGGGGTGATCGGGACAGGAACTACGCAGTATTTT; cdr3_aa: CASSRGVIGTGTTQYF; v_call: TRBV5-6; j_call: TRBJ2-3; clone_size: -; d_call: TRBD1
cdr3_nt: TGTGCCAGCAGCGTAGGATGGGGGGCGCGTGAAAAACTGTTTTTT; cdr3_aa: CASSVGWGAREKLFF; v_call: TRBV9; j_call: TRBJ1-4; clone_size: few; d_call: -
cdr3_nt: TGTGCCAGCGGGGATAATGCCTACGAGCAGTACTTC; cdr3_aa: CASGDNAYEQYF; v_call: TRBV10-3; j_call: TRBJ2-7; clone_size: -; d_call: -
cdr3_nt: TGTGCCAGCAGCGGAAATAGCATGAACACTGAAGCTTTCTTT; cdr3_aa: CASSGNSMNTEAFF; v_call: TRBV4-2; j_call: TRBJ1-1; clone_size: -; d_call: -
cdr3_nt: TGCAGTGCTAGTCGGGGCCAGAACACTGAAGCTTTCTTT; cdr3_aa: CSASRGQNTEAFF; v_call: TRBV20-1; j_call: TRBJ1-1; clone_size: few; d_call: -
cdr3_nt: TGCAGTGCTAGGGGCGGACTGTACTCCTACAATGAGCAGTTCTTC; cdr3_aa: CSARGGLYSYNEQFF; v_call: TRBV20-1; j_call: TRBJ2-1; clone_size: -; d_call: -
cdr3_nt: TGTGCCAGCTCACCAGTCGGAGGGGATCAGCCCCAGCATTTT; cdr3_aa: CASSPVGGDQPQHF; v_call: TRBV18; j_call: TRBJ1-5; clone_size: -; d_call: -
cdr3_nt: TGTGCCAGCAGCCAAGAAGCGACAGGTCATCAGCCCCAGCATTTT; cdr3_aa: CASSQEATGHQPQHF; v_call: TRBV4-2; j_call: TRBJ1-5; clone_size: -; d_call: -
cdr3_nt: TGTGCCAGCAGCCATACTGACAGCCTGATTTTGAACACTGAAGCTTTCTTT; cdr3_aa: CASSHTDSLILNTEAFF; v_call: TRBV7-9; j_call: TRBJ1-1; clone_size: few; d_call: -
cdr3_nt: TGTGCCAGCAGCACAGACAGAAGGGCTTACAATGAGCAGTTCTTC; cdr3_aa: CASSTDRRAYNEQFF; v_call: TRBV7-9; j_call: TRBJ2-1; clone_size: -; d_call: -
cdr3_nt: TGCAGTGCTCCCTCAGGGGACTATGGCTACACCTTC; cdr3_aa: CSAPSGDYGYTF; v_call: TRBV20-1; j_call: TRBJ1-2; clone_size: -; d_call: -
cdr3_nt: TGCGCCAGCAGCTTGCCCGAGGCTAGCGGGGGCATCGAGCAGTACTTC; cdr3_aa: CASSLPEASGGIEQYF; v_call: TRBV5-1; j_call: TRBJ2-7; clone_size: -; d_call: TRBD2
cdr3_nt: TGTGCCAGCAGCTCCGGGCTCACTAACTATGGCTACACCTTC; cdr3_aa: CASSSGLTNYGYTF; v_call: TRBV7-9; j_call: TRBJ1-2; clone_size: once; d_call: -
cdr3_nt: TGCAGTGCTTCGACATCCGGGACAGGGGATTTCTATGGCTACACCTTC; cdr3_aa: CSASTSGTGDFYGYTF; v_call: TRBV20-1; j_call: TRBJ1-2; clone_size: -; d_call: TRBD1
cdr3_nt: TGTGCCAGCAGTTTAATGCCAGCCCGGTTAGAGACCCAGTACTTC; cdr3_aa: CASSLMPARLETQYF; v_call: TRBV28; j_call: TRBJ2-5; clone_size: -; d_call: -
cdr3_nt: TGTGCCAGCAGCTTAGGAGATGGTAACACCGGGGAGCTGTTTTTT; cdr3_aa: CASSLGDGNTGELFF; v_call: TRBV13; j_call: TRBJ2-2; clone_size: -; d_call: -
cdr3_nt: TGTGCCAGCAGCTCATTATGGACAGGGGACTCCTACGAGCAGTACTTC; cdr3_aa: CASSSLWTGDSYEQYF; v_call: TRBV7-8; j_call: TRBJ2-7; clone_size: -; d_call: TRBD1
cdr3_nt: TGTGCCAGCACTCCGGGACAGGGCTCCTACGAGCAGTACTTC; cdr3_aa: CASTPGQGSYEQYF; v_call: TRBV12-3/TRBV12-4; j_call: TRBJ2-7; clone_size: few; d_call: TRBD1
cdr3_nt: TGTGCCATCAGTGGGTTGACAGGGCAAGGCAATGAGCAGTTCTTC; cdr3_aa: CAISGLTGQGNEQFF; v_call: TRBV10-3; j_call: TRBJ2-1; clone_size: -; d_call: TRBD1
cdr3_nt: TGCAGTGCTAGAATTTTGTCCCGGGGGAAGGTACGAAATGACGAGCAGTACTTC; cdr3_aa: CSARILSRGKVRNDEQYF; v_call: TRBV20-1; j_call: TRBJ2-7; clone_size: few; d_call: -
cdr3_nt: TGCAGTGCTAGTGGGGTGAACAGGGGAACTGAAGCTTTCTTT; cdr3_aa: CSASGVNRGTEAFF; v_call: TRBV20-1; j_call: TRBJ1-1; clone_size: few; d_call: TRBD1
cdr3_nt: TGTGCCAGCAGCCTCGGACAGACGGGGGCTTTCTTT; cdr3_aa: CASSLGQTGAFF; v_call: TRBV28; j_call: TRBJ1-1; clone_size: -; d_call: -
cdr3_nt: TGTGCCAGCAGCCAAGATCAGGGGCGCGGGCAGCCCCAGCATTTT; cdr3_aa: CASSQDQGRGQPQHF; v_call: TRBV3-1; j_call: TRBJ1-5; clone_size: few; d_call: -
cdr3_nt: TGCAGTGCTTTGGGGGGGGCGGGAGACACTGAAGCTTTCTTT; cdr3_aa: CSALGGAGDTEAFF; v_call: TRBV20-1; j_call: TRBJ1-1; clone_size: -; d_call: -
cdr3_nt: TGTGCCATCAGTGGGACAGGGGGCTACGAGCAGTACTTC; cdr3_aa: CAISGTGGYEQYF; v_call: TRBV10-3; j_call: TRBJ2-7; clone_size: -; d_call: TRBD1
cdr3_nt: TGTGCCAGCAGCATCGGACGGGGTGGGCAAGAGACCCAGTACTTC; cdr3_aa: CASSIGRGGQETQYF; v_call: TRBV7-3; j_call: TRBJ2-5; clone_size: -; d_call: -
cdr3_nt: TGTGCCAGCAGCCCCAACCCCTTCGAGCAGTACTTC; cdr3_aa: CASSPNPFEQYF; v_call: TRBV11-1; j_call: TRBJ2-7; clone_size: -; d_call: -
cdr3_nt: TGTGCTAGTGGGGGGGGAGGGCCCAGTGAAAAACTGTTTTTT; cdr3_aa: CASGGGGPSEKLFF; v_call: TRBV12-5; j_call: TRBJ1-4; clone_size: -; d_call: -
cdr3_nt: TGTGCCAGCAGCCTGTTACCGGGACAGAATTCACCCCTCCACTTT; cdr3_aa: CASSLLPGQNSPLHF; v_call: TRBV7-3; j_call: TRBJ1-6; clone_size: -; d_call: TRBD1
cdr3_nt: TGCAGTGCTAGAGATTTTGGGAGAGTGGGCGAAATGAACACTGAAGCTTTCTTT; cdr3_aa: CSARDFGRVGEMNTEAFF; v_call: TRBV20-1; j_call: TRBJ1-1; clone_size: -; d_call: -
cdr3_nt: TGTGCCAGCAGTTACCCCGGACAGGACGGCACTGAAGCTTTCTTT; cdr3_aa: CASSYPGQDGTEAFF; v_call: TRBV6-2/TRBV6-3; j_call: TRBJ1-1; clone_size: few; d_call: TRBD1
cdr3_nt: TGTGCCAGCAGCGGTCCCTGGACAGGGGACAATCAGCCCCAGCATTTT; cdr3_aa: CASSGPWTGDNQPQHF; v_call: TRBV6-1; j_call: TRBJ1-5; clone_size: few; d_call: TRBD1
cdr3_nt: TGTGCCACCAGTGATTCACCGCAAGAGACCCAGTACTTC; cdr3_aa: CATSDSPQETQYF; v_call: TRBV24-1; j_call: TRBJ2-5; clone_size: -; d_call: -
cdr3_nt: TGTGCCAGCAGTCTACAGGTACCGAACACCGGGGAGCTGTTTTTT; cdr3_aa: CASSLQVPNTGELFF; v_call: TRBV6-2/TRBV6-3; j_call: TRBJ2-2; clone_size: -; d_call: -
cdr3_nt: TGTGCCAGCAGCTGGTCTGGGGGTAGCACAGATACGCAGTATTTT; cdr3_aa: CASSWSGGSTDTQYF; v_call: TRBV7-9; j_call: TRBJ2-3; clone_size: once; d_call: -
cdr3_nt: TGTGCCAGCAGTTCTCCGGGACTGATTAATCAGCCCCAGCATTTT; cdr3_aa: CASSSPGLINQPQHF; v_call: TRBV12-3/TRBV12-4; j_call: TRBJ1-5; clone_size: -; d_call: -
cdr3_nt: TGTGCCAACAGCCCCCAGAATACGCAGTATTTT; cdr3_aa: CANSPQNTQYF; v_call: TRBV7-2; j_call: TRBJ2-3; clone_size: -; d_call: -
cdr3_nt: TGCAGTGCTAGAGATCCGTTTAGGTACCCCAAAAACATTCAGTACTTC; cdr3_aa: CSARDPFRYPKNIQYF; v_call: TRBV20-1; j_call: TRBJ2-4; clone_size: many; d_call: -
cdr3_nt: TGCAGCTCAGGACTTTTTAATAATTCACCCCTCCACTTT; cdr3_aa: CSSGLFNNSPLHF; v_call: TRBV20-1; j_call: TRBJ1-6; clone_size: -; d_call: -
cdr3_nt: TGCAGTGCTGGCACCCTGGGGACTCCTCCCGACTGGGGCTACACCTTC; cdr3_aa: CSAGTLGTPPDWGYTF; v_call: TRBV20-1; j_call: TRBJ1-2; clone_size: -; d_call: -